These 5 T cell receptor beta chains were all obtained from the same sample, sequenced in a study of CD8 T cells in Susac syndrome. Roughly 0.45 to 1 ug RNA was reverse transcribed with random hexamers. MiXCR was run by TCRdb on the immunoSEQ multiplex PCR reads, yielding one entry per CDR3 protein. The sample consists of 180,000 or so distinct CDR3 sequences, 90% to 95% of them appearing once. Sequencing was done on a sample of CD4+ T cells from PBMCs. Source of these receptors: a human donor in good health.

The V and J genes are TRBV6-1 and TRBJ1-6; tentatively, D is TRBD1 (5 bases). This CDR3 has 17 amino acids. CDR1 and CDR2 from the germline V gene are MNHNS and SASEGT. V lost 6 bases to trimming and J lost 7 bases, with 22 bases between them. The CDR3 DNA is TGTGCCAGCAGCCCCGCGGGTCCCGGGACGGAAAATTCACCCCTCCACTTT. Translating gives CASSPAGPGTENSPLHF.

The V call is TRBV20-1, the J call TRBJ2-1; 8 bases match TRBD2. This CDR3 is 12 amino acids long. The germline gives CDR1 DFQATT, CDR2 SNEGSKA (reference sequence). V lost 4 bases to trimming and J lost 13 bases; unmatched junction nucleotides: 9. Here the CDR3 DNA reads TGCAGTGCTACCGGGGGGGCGGTTGGACAGTTCTTC. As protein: CSATGGAVGQFF.

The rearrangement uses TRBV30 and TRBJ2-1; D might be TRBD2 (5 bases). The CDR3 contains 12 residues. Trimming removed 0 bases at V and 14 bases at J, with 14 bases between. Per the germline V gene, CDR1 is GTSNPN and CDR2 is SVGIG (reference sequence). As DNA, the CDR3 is TGTGCCTGGAGTGTAGCGGACGGCGAAAAGTTCTTC. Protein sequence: CAWSVADGEKFF.

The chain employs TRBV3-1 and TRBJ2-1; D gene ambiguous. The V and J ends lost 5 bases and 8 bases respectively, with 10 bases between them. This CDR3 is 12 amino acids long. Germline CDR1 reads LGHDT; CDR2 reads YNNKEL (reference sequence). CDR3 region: CASSYDIDEQFF. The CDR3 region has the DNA TGTGCCAGCAGCTACGACATCGATGAGCAGTTCTTC.

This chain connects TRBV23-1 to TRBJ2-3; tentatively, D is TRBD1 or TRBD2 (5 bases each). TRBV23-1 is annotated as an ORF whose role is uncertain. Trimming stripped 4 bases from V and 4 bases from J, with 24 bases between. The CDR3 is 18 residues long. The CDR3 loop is CASSRPRDPLRDPDTQYF. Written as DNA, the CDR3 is TGCGCCAGCAGTCGCCCCCGTGACCCCCTCAGGGACCCAGATACGCAGTATTTT.